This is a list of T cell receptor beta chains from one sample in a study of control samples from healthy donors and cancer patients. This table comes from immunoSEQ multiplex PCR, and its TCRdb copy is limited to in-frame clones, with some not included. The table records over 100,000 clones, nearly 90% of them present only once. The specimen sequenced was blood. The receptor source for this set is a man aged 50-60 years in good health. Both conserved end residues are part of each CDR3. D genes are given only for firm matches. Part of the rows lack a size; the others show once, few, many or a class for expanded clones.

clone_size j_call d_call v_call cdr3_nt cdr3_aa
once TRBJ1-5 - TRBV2 TGTGCCACCGGGGGGGGGCGAGGCAATCAGCCCCAGCATTTT CATGGGRGNQPQHF
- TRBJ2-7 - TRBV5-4 TGTGCCAGCAGCGCTGAGGGGTGGGAGCAGTACTTC CASSAEGWEQYF
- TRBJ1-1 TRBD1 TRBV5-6 TGTGCCAGCAGCACCACGGACAGGGTGAACACTGAAGCTTTCTTT CASSTTDRVNTEAFF
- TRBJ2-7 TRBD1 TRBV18 TGTGCCAGCTCAAAGGGACAGGGGATGCGGGAGCAGTACTTC CASSKGQGMREQYF
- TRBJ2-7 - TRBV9 TGTGCCAGCAGCCCCAGCCCTGCCTACGAGCAGTACTTC CASSPSPAYEQYF
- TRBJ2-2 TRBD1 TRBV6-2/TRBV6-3 TGTGCCAGCAGCCCCCGGACAGGGGCGGTCCCCGGGGAGCTGTTTTTT CASSPRTGAVPGELFF
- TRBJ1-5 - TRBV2 TGTGCCAGCGCCCGGGACACCAATCAGCCCCAGCATTTT CASARDTNQPQHF
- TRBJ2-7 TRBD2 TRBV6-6 TGTGCCAGCAGTTACGGGACTAGCGGCTACGAGCAGTACTTC CASSYGTSGYEQYF
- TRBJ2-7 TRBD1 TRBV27 TGTGCCAGCAGTTCAACCGGGACAGGGTGGACCGAGCAGTACTTC CASSSTGTGWTEQYF
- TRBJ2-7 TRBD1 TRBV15 TGTGCCACCAGCAGAGATACAGGGGAGCGAGAGCAGTACTTC CATSRDTGEREQYF
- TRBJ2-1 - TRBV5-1 TGCGCCAGCAGCTTCGGCGGGGAATACAATGAGCAGTTCTTC CASSFGGEYNEQFF
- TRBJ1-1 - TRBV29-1 TGCAGCGTTGAAGACTCCTTTTTCGGGGCTTTCTTT CSVEDSFFGAFF
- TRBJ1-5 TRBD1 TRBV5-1 TGCGCCAGCAGCTCGGGACAGGACAATCAGCCCCAGCATTTT CASSSGQDNQPQHF
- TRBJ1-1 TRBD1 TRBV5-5 TGTGCCAGCAGCACAACCGGGACAGTATTTGAAGCTTTCTTT CASSTTGTVFEAFF
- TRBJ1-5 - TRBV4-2 TGTGCCAGCAGCCAAGAGGGCAGGGGCTATAGCAATCAGCCCCAGCATTTT CASSQEGRGYSNQPQHF
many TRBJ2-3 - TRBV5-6 TGTGCCAGCAGCTACGGGAGTCATACAGATACGCAGTATTTT CASSYGSHTDTQYF
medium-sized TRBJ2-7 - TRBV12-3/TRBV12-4 TGTGCCAGCAGTTTAGGCCTGGTCGAGCAGTACTTC CASSLGLVEQYF
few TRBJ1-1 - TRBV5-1 TGCGCCAGCAGCTTGTATATCGCGGCCGAGGGTGAAGCTTTCTTT CASSLYIAAEGEAFF
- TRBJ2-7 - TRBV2 TGTGCCAGCAGGCCGGACAGTCCCGAGCAGTACTTC CASRPDSPEQYF
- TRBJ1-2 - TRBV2 TGTGCCAGCATTTGGCAGAGACTTTATAACTATGGCTACACCTTC CASIWQRLYNYGYTF
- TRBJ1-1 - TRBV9 TGTGCCAGCAGCGTAGATTCAGGGAGCACTGAAGCTTTCTTT CASSVDSGSTEAFF